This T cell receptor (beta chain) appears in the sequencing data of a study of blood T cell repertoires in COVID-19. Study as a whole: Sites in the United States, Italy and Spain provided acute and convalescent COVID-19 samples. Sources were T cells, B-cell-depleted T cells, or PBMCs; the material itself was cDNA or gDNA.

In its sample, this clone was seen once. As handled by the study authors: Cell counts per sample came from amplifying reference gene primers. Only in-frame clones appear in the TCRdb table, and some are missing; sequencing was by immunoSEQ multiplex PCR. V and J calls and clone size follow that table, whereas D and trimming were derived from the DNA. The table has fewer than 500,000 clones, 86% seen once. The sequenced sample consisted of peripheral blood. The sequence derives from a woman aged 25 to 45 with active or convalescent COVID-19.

The DNA for the CDR3 is TGTGCCAGTAGTACCCGGGACAGCCTCAATCAGCCCCAGCATTTT. This gives the protein CASSTRDSLNQPQHF. The chain uses TRBV19 and TRBJ1-5, with 7 bases lining up with TRBD1. Germline CDR1 and CDR2: LNHDA and SQIVND (reference sequence). The CDR3 is 15 amino acids. J was trimmed by 3 bases and V by 4 bases; bases with no gene match: 6.